These 18 T cell receptor beta chains were sequenced from one sample in a study of beta chain features in type 1 diabetes (dated by TCRdb to 2017 to 2018). Receptor libraries were prepared by the immunoSEQ multiplex PCR assay. All of the isolated RNA was reverse transcribed with the High Capacity cDNA Reverse Transcription Kit, so expressed TCRB transcripts were sequenced. Imported from immuneACCESS, the table was reduced by TCRdb to in-frame sequences with V and J called. These copies leave out some clones; in studies compared against another copy, an unresolved V gene accounts for under half, and the cause of the remainder is not known. The sample table shows around 120,000 clones, and 17% are seen once. The top ten hold 2% to 3% of the sample. Their antigens are not known. Here is what the overall study found, with its caveats: In all four CD4+ subsets, TCRB CDR3 length was moderately but significantly shorter in type 1 diabetes patients.

Material for sequencing was central memory CD4+ T cells from blood. The origin of the receptors is a young man with type 1 diabetes.

V and J are TRBV5-1 and TRBJ1-6; 10 bases agree with TRBD1. J lost 8 bases, V lost 4 bases, and 9 bases had no gene match. This CDR3 region has 16 residues. From germline, CDR1 is SGHRS and CDR2 YFSETQ. CDR3 residues: CASSPMTGTGDSPLHF. DNA for the CDR3: TGCGCCAGCAGCCCTATGACCGGGACAGGGGATTCACCCCTCCACTTT.

This clone occurred a few times. The chain couples TRBV7-3 to TRBJ2-3; 12 positions match TRBD2. V lost 5 bases to trimming and J lost 4 bases; unmatched junction nucleotides: 4. The CDR3 sequence is 15 residues long. Germline V gene data show CDR1 as SGHTA and CDR2 as FQGTGA. CDR3 DNA: TGTGCCAGCAGCCCCCTAGCGGGGGGGTCAGATACGCAGTATTTT. Amino acids: CASSPLAGGSDTQYF.

This sequence joins TRBV5-5 and TRBJ2-5; D is unclear. The CDR3 loop spans 11 amino acids. The germline CDR1 and CDR2 sequences are SGHKS and YYEKEE (reference sequence). Trimming cost V 2 bases and J 1 base, with 0 bases left between them. The CDR3: CASSFQETQYF. DNA of the CDR3: TGTGCCAGCAGCTTCCAAGAGACCCAGTACTTC.

The gene calls are TRBV4-3 and TRBJ2-3, with 15 bases identical to TRBD2. Trimming at V came to 4 bases and at J to 3 bases, leaving 8 bases not matched to a gene. This CDR3 is built from 18 residues. Germline V gene data show CDR1 as LGHNA and CDR2 as YSLEER. CDR3 protein: CASSPFGTSGGRTDTQYF. The CDR3 DNA follows: TGCGCCAGCAGCCCCTTTGGGACTAGCGGGGGGAGAACAGATACGCAGTATTTT.

This chain links TRBV7-2 with TRBJ2-7; TRBD1 aligns across 9 bases. This CDR3 is built from 14 residues. Germline lookup yields CDR1 SGHTA and CDR2 FQGNSA. V was pared by 5 bases and J by 1 base, with 3 bases of the junction left unmatched. CDR3 residues: CASSAGTGSYEQYF. The CDR3 nucleotides are TGTGCCAGCAGCGCCGGGACAGGGTCCTACGAGCAGTACTTC.

This clone was seen a handful of times. The chain carries TRBV6-1 and TRBJ1-1; D remains ambiguous. This CDR3 contains 14 residues. The ends were cut back, 2 bases at V and 1 base at J, with 8 bases in the middle. In germline, CDR1 is MNHNS, CDR2 SASEGT. In DNA, the CDR3 is TGTGCCAGCAGTGAACGACGGGGGAACACTGAAGCTTTCTTT. Protein: CASSERRGNTEAFF.

This clone was found many times. The chain joins TRBV5-4 to TRBJ2-5; weak D call: TRBD1 (6 bases). Germline V gene data show CDR1 as SGHNT and CDR2 as YYREEE (reference sequence). The CDR3 loop spans 17 amino acids. V was shortened by 3 bases and J by 1 base, with 19 bases between the two germline ends. CDR3 DNA: TGTGCCAGCAGCTCGTCCGTCTTGGGGGCGGGCCAAGAGACCCAGTACTTC. Translated, it gives CASSSSVLGAGQETQYF.

The table lists this clone with a few counts. The V call is TRBV7-9, the J call TRBJ2-5; the match to TRBD2 covers 7 bases. The trim removed 4 bases at V and 0 bases at J, leaving 8 bases unmatched. The length of the CDR3 is 16 residues. Germline lookup yields CDR1 SEHNR and CDR2 FQNEAQ (reference sequence). CDR3 in amino acids: CASSYPGLQYQETQYF. In nucleotides, the CDR3 is TGTGCCAGCAGCTACCCGGGACTACAGTACCAAGAGACCCAGTACTTC.

Points on this clone: A much larger clonotype is one base distant, so this may be a read error. V and J are TRBV18 and TRBJ2-1, with D possibly TRBD2 on 5 matching bases. Trimming stripped 3 bases from V and 5 bases from J, with 14 bases between. The CDR3 has 15 residues. The germline V gene encodes CDR1 KGHSH and CDR2 LQKENI. Here the CDR3 reads CASSPARLGDNEQFF. In DNA form, the CDR3 reads TGTGCCAGCTCACCCGCGAGGCTCGGGGACAATGAGCAGTTCTTC.

This clone has just a few counts. The genes are TRBV7-9 and TRBJ2-4; 13 bases fit TRBD2. CDR3 length: 16 residues. The germline V gene has CDR1 SEHNR and CDR2 FQNEAQ (reference sequence). V shed 1 base and J 7 bases; nucleotides not matched to a gene: 4. CDR3 sequence reads: CASSLGTSGRWNIQYF. The CDR3, as DNA: TGTGCCAGCAGCTTAGGGACTAGCGGGAGATGGAACATTCAGTACTTC. The complete variable domain, with remaining parts taken from reference TRBV7-9 and TRBJ2-4, reads DTGVSQNPRHKITKRGQNVTFRCDPISEHNRLYWYRQTLGQGPEFLTYFQNEAQLEKSRLLSDRFSAERPKGSFSTLEIQRTEQGDSAMYLCASSLGTSGRWNIQYFGAGTRLSVL.

The chain couples TRBV29-1 to TRBJ2-7, with 9 positions matching TRBD1. The J segment lost 6 bases and the V segment lost 7 bases, leaving 16 bases of the junction unmatched. This CDR3 has 15 amino acids. Germline assignment: CDR1 SQVTM and CDR2 ANQGSEA. Here the CDR3 DNA reads TGCAGCGGTTCGTCCCCCGGGACAGGGCTGTCCGAGCAGTACTTC. The encoded protein is CSGSSPGTGLSEQYF.

The chain links TRBV9 to TRBJ2-1; 14 bases match TRBD2. The CDR3 sequence is 15 residues long. The junction had 4 bases not matched to a gene; V was cut back by 4 bases and J by 7 bases. Germline CDR1 is SGDLS and CDR2 is YYNGEE. The CDR3: CASSPRTSGRNEQFF. DNA for the CDR3: TGTGCCAGCAGCCCTCGGACTAGCGGGAGGAATGAGCAGTTCTTC.

V usage is TRBV12-2 and J usage is TRBJ2-1; the DNA was not compared with TRBD2, the D call given in the table. TRBV12-2 is a documented pseudogene. There are 16 residues in the CDR3. CDR3 sequence: CASRLKRAKHYNEQFF. As DNA, the CDR3 is TGTGCAAGTCGCTTGAAGCGAGCCAAGCATTACAATGAGCAGTTCTTC.

This clone was detected many times. This CDR3 is CASSLAGGAPSYEQYF. In DNA form, the CDR3 reads TGTGCCAGCAGCTTGGCCGGCGGGGCTCCCTCCTACGAGCAGTACTTC. The chain uses TRBV5-4 and TRBJ2-7, with D possibly TRBD2 on 6 matching bases. Germline lookup yields CDR1 SGHNT and CDR2 YYREEE (reference sequence). The CDR3 loop spans 16 amino acids. The V end was cut by 0 bases, the J end by 0 bases, with 13 bases between.

This chain joins TRBV7-8 and TRBJ1-2; possible D gene TRBD1, 5 bases. There are 14 residues in the CDR3. V was pared by 1 base and J by 5 bases, with 11 bases between. CDR1 and CDR2 from the germline V gene are SGHVS and FQNEAQ. The CDR3 loop is CASSLGGSGYGYTF. The CDR3 DNA sequence: TGTGCCAGCAGCTTAGGGGGCTCCGGATATGGCTACACCTTC.

The V and J genes are TRBV5-1 and TRBJ2-5; TRBD1 is a possible D gene (5 bases). Germline lookup yields CDR1 SGHRS and CDR2 YFSETQ. CDR3 length equals 13 residues. Trimming left V 7 bases short and J 3 bases short, with 13 bases between. The CDR3 DNA sequence: TGCGCCAGCGCAAGGGGAACTGAAGAGACCCAGTACTTC. This translates into CASARGTEETQYF.

This chain joins TRBV6-5 and TRBJ2-5, with TRBD2 matching 7 bases. The CDR3 extends over 16 amino acids. From germline, CDR1 is MNHEY and CDR2 SVGAGI. The junction had 6 bases not matched to a gene; V was cut back by 0 bases and J by 2 bases. CDR3 amino acids: CASSYSSAAGQETQYF. For the CDR3, the DNA is TGTGCCAGCAGTTACTCTTCGGCAGCGGGGCAAGAGACCCAGTACTTC.

This clone was found a few times. The chain uses TRBV7-2 and TRBJ2-1, with D unresolved. Trimming removed 1 base from V and 4 bases from J, with 11 bases in between. From germline, CDR1 is SGHTA and CDR2 FQGNSA. The CDR3 has 15 residues. The CDR3 is CASSLGRASYNEQFF. In nucleotides, the CDR3 is TGTGCCAGCAGCTTAGGCCGGGCTTCGTACAATGAGCAGTTCTTC.